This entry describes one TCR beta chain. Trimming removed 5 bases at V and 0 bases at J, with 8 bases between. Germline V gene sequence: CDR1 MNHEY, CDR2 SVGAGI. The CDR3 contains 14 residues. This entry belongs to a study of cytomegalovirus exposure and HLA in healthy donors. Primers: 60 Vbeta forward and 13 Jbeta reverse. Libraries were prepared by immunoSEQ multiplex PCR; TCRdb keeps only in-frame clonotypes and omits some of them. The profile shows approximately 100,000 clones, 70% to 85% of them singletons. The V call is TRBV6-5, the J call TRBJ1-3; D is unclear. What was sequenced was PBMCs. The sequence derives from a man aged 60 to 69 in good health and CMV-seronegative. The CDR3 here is CASSPPGSGNTIYF. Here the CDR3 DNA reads TGTGCCAGCAGTCCCCCCGGCTCTGGAAACACCATATATTTT.